The present T cell receptor (beta chain) was sequenced within a study of T cell changes during pregnancy in multiple sclerosis. Germline trimming cut 8 bases from V and 1 base from J; bases unmatched to any gene: 5. This CDR3 contains 14 residues. Germline V gene data show CDR1 as MGHRA and CDR2 as YSYEKL. Measured with immunoSEQ multiplex PCR; TCRdb has only the in-frame clones, and not every one. The sample records some 80,000 clones, 94% being singletons. This TCR was recovered from a female donor with multiple sclerosis, enrolled in a pregnancy study. The chain carries TRBV4-1 and TRBJ1-1; 9 bases map to TRBD1. The sample in question was CD4+ T cells from peripheral blood mononuclear cells, obtained after pregnancy. The chain's CDR3 is CASDPGQGNTEAFF. As DNA, the CDR3 is TGCGCCAGCGACCCGGGACAGGGGAACACTGAAGCTTTCTTT.